These 25 T cell receptor beta chains came from one sample sequenced in a study of T cell changes during pregnancy in multiple sclerosis. The data were produced by immunoSEQ multiplex PCR, yet TCRdb's version contains in-frame clones alone and is incomplete. The sample includes 75,000 to 100,000 clones, 90% to 95% of them seen just once. This sample comprised peripheral blood, obtained after pregnancy. The source of these receptors is a female donor in good health, enrolled as a control in a pregnancy study.

V gene TRBV6-5 combines with J gene TRBJ1-1; perhaps TRBD1 as D (5 bases). The V gene's germline CDR1 is MNHEY and CDR2 SVGAGI. The CDR3 runs 11 residues. V was shortened by 8 bases and J by 5 bases, with 9 bases between the two germline ends. The CDR3 here is CASQGLTEAFF. CDR3 bases: TGTGCCAGCCAGGGTTTAACTGAAGCTTTCTTT.

V is TRBV10-2 and J is TRBJ2-5; the match to TRBD2 covers 12 bases. With the DNA end fitting TRBJ2-7 better, the J assignment may be wrong. The CDR3 spans 15 residues. Germline V gene lookup returns CDR1 WSHSY and CDR2 SAAADI. For the CDR3, the DNA is TGCGCCAGCAGCGAGACTAGCGGGGGATCGGACGAGCAGTACTTC. This gives the protein CASSETSGGSDEQYF.

The chain recombines TRBV30 with TRBJ2-7, with a tentative D call TRBD1 (6 bases). V lost 4 bases and J 0 bases, leaving 7 bases between the germline ends. The germline V gene encodes CDR1 GTSNPN and CDR2 SVGIG (reference sequence). The CDR3 runs to 12 residues. DNA for the CDR3: TGTGCCTGGACAGGGGACTCCTACGAGCAGTACTTC. Its protein is CAWTGDSYEQYF.

This chain uses TRBV7-2 with TRBJ2-5, with D possibly matching TRBD2 (5 bases). The CDR3 has 17 residues. Trimming removed 6 bases from V and 1 base from J, with 21 bases in between. The V gene's germline CDR1 is SGHTA and CDR2 FQGNSA. The CDR3 loop is CASRSGSLTPFQETQYF. CDR3 sequence (DNA): TGTGCCAGCAGATCGGGATCGCTAACCCCGTTCCAAGAGACCCAGTACTTC.

The chain joins TRBV7-8 to TRBJ2-1; the D gene is possibly TRBD2 (5 bases). CDR1 is SGHVS, CDR2 FQNEAQ, per germline. Trimming took off 1 base at V and 12 bases at J, with 19 bases between the two ends. CDR3 length: 15 residues. The CDR3 spells CASSLEDWLASRQFF. As DNA, the CDR3 is TGTGCCAGCAGCTTAGAGGACTGGTTAGCGAGTCGGCAGTTCTTC.

The chain is built from TRBV19 and TRBJ2-2, with TRBD1 matching 7 bases. CDR3 length equals 18 residues. Trimming removed 0 bases from V and 0 bases from J; junction bases left unmatched: 7. Germline V gene data show CDR1 as LNHDA and CDR2 as SQIVND (reference sequence). The CDR3 DNA follows: TGTGCCAGTAGTATAGATCTCCGAGGGGGCCCGAACACCGGGGAGCTGTTTTTT. Translation: CASSIDLRGGPNTGELFF. The whole variable domain, filled in from reference TRBV19 and TRBJ2-2, reads DGGITQSPKYLFRKEGQNVTLSCEQNLNHDAMYWYRQDPGQGLRLIYYSQIVNDFQKGDIAEGYSVSREKKESFPLTVTSAQKNPTAFYLCASSIDLRGGPNTGELFFGEGSRLTVL.

This clone occurred once. The chain recombines TRBV25-1 with TRBJ2-4; 7 nucleotides align to TRBD1. From germline, CDR1 is MGHDK and CDR2 SYGVNS. J gave up 6 bases and V 6 bases, and 5 bases lay outside the gene matches. The CDR3 totals 13 residues. The DNA of the CDR3 is TGTGCCAGCAGAGACAGGGACGGAAACATTCAGTACTTC. Residues: CASRDRDGNIQYF.

This clone was recorded only once. The rearrangement links TRBV27 to TRBJ2-7; maybe TRBD1 (6 bases). V gave up 2 bases and J gave up 3 bases, with 14 bases separating them. Per the germline V gene, CDR1 is MNHEY and CDR2 is SMNVEV (reference sequence). CDR3 length: 15 amino acids. This CDR3 reads CASSLTGQVLYEQYF. The CDR3 DNA is TGTGCCAGCAGTTTAACGGGACAAGTTCTCTACGAGCAGTACTTC.

This clone appeared a few times. The V and J genes are TRBV2 and TRBJ1-1; no firm D call. This CDR3 region has 14 residues. The germline V and J ends were trimmed by 5 bases and 0 bases, with 10 bases remaining between them. The V gene's germline CDR1 is SNHLY and CDR2 FYNNEI. CDR3 sequence reads: CASSWETVNTEAFF. CDR3 coding DNA: TGTGCCAGCAGTTGGGAGACGGTGAACACTGAAGCTTTCTTT.

The chain is built from TRBV9 and TRBJ2-2, with D perhaps matching TRBD1 (6 bases). Deletions cut 5 bases from V and 1 base from J, with 9 bases between. The CDR3 extends over 14 amino acids. The V gene's germline CDR1 is SGDLS and CDR2 YYNGEE. The CDR3 DNA reads as TGTGCCAGCAGGGGACACTTGAACACCGGGGAGCTGTTTTTT. The encoded protein is CASRGHLNTGELFF. The whole variable domain, filled in from reference TRBV9 and TRBJ2-2, reads DSGVTQTPKHLITATGQRVTLRCSPRSGDLSVYWYQQSLDQGLQFLIQYYNGEERAKGNILERFSAQQFPDLHSELNLSSLELGDSALYFCASRGHLNTGELFFGEGSRLTVL.

The CDR3 sequence: CASSLSRQGADTQYF. CDR3 DNA sequence: TGTGCCAGCTCGCTATCCCGACAGGGGGCAGATACGCAGTATTTT. The chain joins TRBV18 to TRBJ2-3; 9 nucleotides agree with TRBD1. CDR3 length: 15 residues. Germline V gives CDR1 KGHSH, CDR2 LQKENI. J lost 4 bases, V lost 6 bases, and 8 bases had no gene match.

V gene TRBV7-9 combines with J gene TRBJ2-5, with a possible D match to TRBD1 (8 bases). Germline values: CDR1 SEHNR, CDR2 FQNEAQ (reference sequence). This CDR3 is 14 amino acids long. Trimming removed 8 bases at V and 5 bases at J, with 18 bases between. This CDR3 reads CASRTGGGGETQYF. CDR3 nucleotides: TGTGCCAGCCGCACAGGGGGGGGCGGGGAGACCCAGTACTTC.

This chain connects TRBV5-1 to TRBJ2-6; 8 bases are a match to TRBD1. The germline gives CDR1 SGHRS, CDR2 YFSETQ. The CDR3 extends over 19 amino acids. The ends lost 4 bases at V and 2 bases at J; junction bases unmatched: 14. In nucleotides, the CDR3 is TGCGCCAGCAGCCGAAGTGGGACAGGCAGCCCCGCTGGGGCCAACGTCCTGACTTTC. The encoded protein is CASSRSGTGSPAGANVLTF.

The genes are TRBV5-5 and TRBJ1-2; D is ambiguous. The V gene lost 3 bases and the J gene lost 7 bases, with 16 bases spanning the gap. Germline CDR1 and CDR2: SGHKS and YYEKEE (reference sequence). The CDR3 spans 14 residues. The CDR3 coding sequence is TGTGCCAGCAGCTCGAGAGATCCCTCGTCTGGCTACACCTTC. Amino acid sequence: CASSSRDPSSGYTF.

The chain couples TRBV7-9 to TRBJ2-2; a possible D gene is TRBD2 (6 bases). CDR1 is SEHNR and CDR2 is FQNEAQ in the germline V gene (reference sequence). Trimming took off 3 bases at V and 4 bases at J, with 12 bases between the two ends. The CDR3 loop spans 15 amino acids. CDR3 in amino acids: CASSLISGGTGELFF. The DNA of the CDR3 is TGTGCCAGCAGCTTGATATCCGGGGGCACCGGGGAGCTGTTTTTT.

In the case of this clone: The sample carries other DNA sequences with the same CDR3. The V call is TRBV7-9, the J call TRBJ2-5; a weak D match, TRBD2 (5 bases). This CDR3 region has 13 residues. Germline CDR1 reads SEHNR; CDR2 reads FQNEAQ (reference sequence). V gave up 1 base and J gave up 3 bases, with 6 bases separating them. CDR3 region: CASSLGGKETQYF. CDR3 sequence (DNA): TGTGCCAGCAGCTTAGGAGGGAAAGAGACCCAGTACTTC.

V is TRBV6-5 and J is TRBJ2-7, with a possible D match to TRBD2 (6 bases). The CDR3 runs 16 residues. Trimming left V 4 bases short and J 0 bases short, with 16 bases between. CDR1 and CDR2 from the germline V gene are MNHEY and SVGAGI. The CDR3 DNA reads TGTGCCAGCAGTTTCCGAGGCGGGGAAGACTCCTACGAGCAGTACTTC. Encoded protein: CASSFRGGEDSYEQYF.

This chain connects TRBV9 to TRBJ2-5; 12 bases are shared with TRBD2. Germline lookup yields CDR1 SGDLS and CDR2 YYNGEE. The CDR3 spans 15 residues. The ends lost 4 bases at V and 4 bases at J; junction bases unmatched: 5. CDR3 sequence: CASSQPGLAGETQYF. CDR3 sequence (DNA): TGTGCCAGCAGCCAACCGGGACTAGCGGGAGAGACCCAGTACTTC.

This rearrangement joins TRBV4-2 to TRBJ2-5; D uncertain. The CDR3 is 15 residues long. Trimming took 0 bases from V and 5 from J, leaving 13 bases between them. The germline CDR1 and CDR2 sequences are LGHNA and YNFKEQ. The CDR3 loop reads CASSQDSLTLETQYF. The CDR3 nucleotides read TGTGCCAGCAGCCAAGATTCACTTACCTTGGAGACCCAGTACTTC.

V gene TRBV7-2 combines with J gene TRBJ2-5; D call uncertain. CDR1 is SGHTA and CDR2 is FQGNSA in the germline V gene. Trimming removed 4 bases from V and 4 bases from J, with 19 bases in between. The CDR3 is 16 amino acids. This CDR3 reads CASSSHGTVARETQYF. DNA of the CDR3: TGTGCCAGCAGCTCCCACGGAACAGTGGCAAGAGAGACCCAGTACTTC.

The rearrangement uses TRBV6-4 and TRBJ1-1; 8 positions agree with TRBD1. The length of the CDR3 is 18 residues. Germline V lookup: CDR1 MRHNA, CDR2 SNTAGT. Unmatched junction bases numbered 13, after V lost 4 bases and J lost 0 bases. For the CDR3, the DNA is TGTGCCAGCAGTGTGGACAGGGTAGGCTATGATTTGAACACTGAAGCTTTCTTT. Its translation: CASSVDRVGYDLNTEAFF.

The genes are TRBV2 and TRBJ2-3; D uncertain. Trimming pared 6 bases from V and 5 bases from J, leaving 15 bases between. The CDR3 spans 14 residues. The germline gives CDR1 SNHLY, CDR2 FYNNEI. CDR3: CASSPSTPGDTQYF. The CDR3 coding sequence is TGTGCCAGCAGCCCATCCACGCCGGGAGATACGCAGTATTTT.

V and J are TRBV28 and TRBJ1-1; 7 nucleotides match TRBD1. This CDR3 spans 14 amino acids. Germline CDR1 MDHEN, CDR2 SYDVKM. V trimming: 3 bases; J trimming: 5 bases; junction bases outside the gene matches: 6. CDR3 sequence: CASSFWRQGTEAFF. DNA for the CDR3: TGTGCCAGCAGTTTTTGGAGACAGGGTACTGAAGCTTTCTTT.

The chain employs TRBV6-5 and TRBJ1-5, with D possibly TRBD1 on 5 matching bases. The V gene's germline CDR1 is MNHEY and CDR2 SVGAGI. Trimming pared 4 bases from V and 5 bases from J, leaving 15 bases between. The CDR3 is made up of 15 amino acids. In nucleotides, the CDR3 is TGTGCCAGCAGTTCCCTAGACAGCGAACATCAGCCCCAGCATTTT. As protein: CASSSLDSEHQPQHF.

The chain carries TRBV19 and TRBJ1-5; D call uncertain. Trimming stripped 7 bases from V and 3 bases from J, with 10 bases between. The CDR3 is made up of 13 amino acids. The germline gives CDR1 LNHDA, CDR2 SQIVND (reference sequence). The CDR3 loop is CASTWQSNQPQHF. CDR3 DNA: TGTGCCAGTACGTGGCAGTCCAATCAGCCCCAGCATTTT.